Sequencing of this T cell receptor beta chain was carried out in a study of T cells after yellow fever vaccination. Overall study findings and caveats: Sorted repertoires could include abundant contaminating clonotypes from bulk cells. Across the CD4 and CD8 compartments, a small share of clonotypes was present in both. Booster sampling recovered most clones from primary vaccination (about 97% CD4, around 90% CD8).

By 5'RACE template switching, TCR cDNA was produced, with a universal primer site and UMIs added in the process. Each CDR3 protein gets one entry after TCRdb re-called the 5' RACE reads with MiXCR. Here the sample spans a few hundred thousand distinct CDR3 sequences, roughly a fifth being singletons. Turning to this clonotype: What it recognizes is unknown.

The CDR3 loop spans 15 amino acids. V was trimmed by 0 bases and J by 10 bases, leaving 13 bases between them. CDR1 is LGHNA and CDR2 is YSLEER in the germline V gene. The sequences come from PBMCs, collected 15 days after the yellow fever booster vaccination. This receptor was obtained from a young man who received the YFV17D yellow fever vaccine. V gene TRBV4-3 combines with J gene TRBJ1-6; D is ambiguous. The CDR3 here is CASSQDWARRSPLHF. The DNA for the CDR3 is TGCGCCAGCAGCCAAGACTGGGCAAGGAGATCACCCCTCCACTTT.